The subject of this entry is one T cell receptor beta chain. Its antigen is still unknown. Base qualities are not recorded, but no much larger clone differs from it by a single base. The cohort was made up of approximately 670 healthy bone marrow donors. At the time of sampling, every cohort member was nominally healthy, though immune exposures that went unrecorded were likely present. The donor tested CMV seropositive and was one of the 289 seropositive cohort members. Each donor provided a peripheral blood sample, and peripheral blood mononuclear cells were used for TCR beta sequencing. Genomic DNA extraction from the blood cell samples was performed with the Qiagen DNeasy Blood Extraction Kit. The sample belongs to a study of cytomegalovirus exposure and HLA in healthy donors (dated by TCRdb to about 2017). With respect to the entire study: In an earlier analysis of approximately 500 of the donors, 276 Gb of sequence data and about 110 million unique TCR beta sequences from 180 million or so T cells were reported. Roughly 300 gigabases of sequencing data and 70 million to 100 million unique TCR sequences were included in an early release covering about 600 HLA-typed donors. Of the approximately 400 genotyped donors, 81% fell in the genetic ancestry cluster associated with self-reported Caucasian donors. The study aimed to test whether signatures of past pathogen exposure could be identified by cataloging public T cell receptors. The T cell repertoires of several hundred subjects were profiled by immunosequencing and related to cytomegalovirus serostatus. Along with the approximately 650-subject first cohort, a separate validation cohort of around 110 different subjects was used. The study combined high-throughput TCR immunosequencing, statistical association of individual TCRs with disease status, and machine learning to predict cytomegalovirus infection status. A later analysis re-analyzed previously published TCR beta repertoires from 650 to 800 donors and added high-resolution HLA genotyping to study TCR occurrence patterns. Rather than drawing on any new phenotypic data, the later analysis identified candidate immune exposures from TCR beta sequences and the way those sequences occurred across donors. An earlier analysis of around 580 of the donors used high-throughput TCR beta sequencing to judge whether each TCR beta V gene segment behaved as functional or pseudogenic. Donor age, sex, ethnicity and CMV serostatus were collected together with the repertoire data. Genome-wide SNP genotypes for about 60% of the roughly 700 donors were used in a later genetic analysis, which treated that subset as a discovery cohort. Every repertoire in the discovery cohort had been generated on one and the same sequencing platform. Class I and class II HLA loci were covered by the typing at four-digit resolution. Typing coverage differed by locus: A, B, C, DRB1 and DQB1 were typed in about 620-640 donors, DQA1 in about 500, DPA1 in 600 to 610, and DPB1 in just under 490. Roughly five DR-DQ haplotypes were handled as single units for association and clustering, since linkage in the cohort was strong. Across some 400 genotyped donors of the cohort, an average of roughly 250,000 unique TCR beta nucleotide sequences per donor were sequenced, and 15% to 20% of those sequences were non-productive.

Beyond this particular receptor, the publication reports: Most TCR sequences were observed very rarely across donors, whereas some public TCRs were present in many individuals. Broadly in line with IMGT annotations, most TCR beta V segments showed up in productive rearrangements about 87% or about 30% of the time in an earlier analysis of 450 to 600 of the donors. This cohort had only TCR beta chains sequenced, and the lack of alpha or paired-chain data limited which features could be detected. In a later genetic analysis, fewer N-insertions in productive TCRs were reported among donors in an Asian-associated ancestry cluster than the roughly 700-donor mean. Most CMV-associated TCR beta chains appeared to be HLA-restricted in a later analysis, and the HLA associations seemed to be driven largely by CMV exposure. An association between a missense DCLRE1C variant and V-gene and J-gene trimming of TCR beta chains was found in a later genetic analysis and replicated in an independent cohort. Three of the identified cytomegalovirus-associated TCR beta chains were confirmed in vitro to be specific for cytomegalovirus antigens. In a later analysis, HLA-associated TCR beta chains showed more clonal expansion and lower generation probabilities than non-associated chains that were equally common. Seventeen rarely observed V segments, including chromosome 9 orphons, were excluded from the earlier analysis of several hundred of the donors because counts were too low. In both the original and validation cohorts, the classifier was reported to diagnose cytomegalovirus status with high specificity and sensitivity. According to a later analysis, parvovirus B19, influenza, CMV and Epstein-Barr virus appeared linked to several top co-occurrence clusters. Because HLA typing was missing for some donors at each locus, association tests included only the typed subset. Assigning TCR associations to individual alleles was difficult when HLA alleles, especially DR and DQ, strongly co-occurred. A further reported finding was that TCR beta sequences accurately predicted the HLA-A and HLA-B alleles for most subjects in the first cohort. A later analysis found that TCR association rates varied across HLA loci, with DRB1 alleles showing the most associated TCRs and HLA-C alleles the fewest. According to the authors, the approach could potentially be generalized to other disease states and immunological phenotypes. Roughly uniform sequencing depth across donors was assumed in presence/absence analyses, although this assumption may not hold. Specific HLA alleles were associated with 16,951 TCR beta sequences at a false discovery rate of 0.05 in a later analysis. A cluster of highly shared sequence variants was judged likely to be a technical artifact of the sequencing pipeline. Some IMGT-functional V segments, including TRBV6-2 and TRBV6-3, could not be distinguished by the 87-base-pair reads and were therefore excluded. Immune exposure information for the cohort was limited to CMV serostatus. In the study, some 160 TCR beta chains were listed as associated with cytomegalovirus. Linkage disequilibrium might explain the correlated functional status among segregating V segments, but an unknown experimental factor could not be ruled out.

To prepare the library, the immunoSEQ multiplex PCR assay was applied. The multiplex PCR relied on a mix of 60 forward primers for TCR Vbeta segments and 13 reverse primers for TCR Jbeta segments. A multiplex PCR assay on genomic DNA amplified the CDR3 region of rearranged TCR beta genes. Amplified TCR beta libraries were sequenced as 87-base-pair reads on the Illumina HiSeq System. The source study handled its data this way. A later analysis tallied tens of millions of unique TCR beta chains across the 600 to 700 repertoires, and 10 million to 11 million of those chains were shared by two or more donors. To remove PCR and sequencing errors, raw reads were error-corrected and collapsed into unique sequences using a nearest-neighbor algorithm that merged closely related sequences. CDR3 sequences were aligned to IMGT reference sequences to assign V, D and J gene segments. For a sequence to be retained, at least a six-nucleotide match to both a V gene segment and a J gene segment was required. Rearrangements were classified as productive when the CDR3 lacked stop codons and remained in frame with V and J, and all other rearrangements were classified as non-productive. Following IMGT convention, CDR3 was defined as the stretch from the second conserved V-encoded cysteine to the conserved J-encoded phenylalanine. Sequences without an unambiguous match to a single V gene segment were excluded from the earlier analysis of a few hundred of the donors. An earlier analysis of a few hundred of the donors called V segments functional above 56.7% productive rearrangements and segregating when the between-donor standard deviation exceeded 5%. To diagnose cytomegalovirus status from the catalog of TCR beta chain sequences, a statistical classification framework was built. A later analysis assigned V and J genes by comparing TCR nucleotide sequences with IMGT/GENE-DB human TR gene sequences. Using the TCRdist pipeline, a later analysis assigned CDR3 sequences along with most-parsimonious VDJ recombination scenarios. In a later analysis, each TCR beta chain was defined by its CDR3 amino acid sequence together with its V-gene family, and reads without a unique V-gene family were excluded. To address suspected cross-contamination and a sequencing artifact, a later analysis removed several hundred highly shared, low-generation-probability nucleotide sequences. A later analysis calculated a clonal expansion index for each public chain from normalized within-repertoire ranks of inferred template counts. In a later analysis, generation probabilities were computed with a VDJ recombination model fitted to out-of-frame rearrangements, and the resulting probabilities were checked against IGoR. A later analysis scored TCR-TCR, TCR-HLA and TCR-CMV co-occurrence with hypergeometric tests, applying a repertoire-size bias correction to TCR pairs. False discovery rates were estimated in a later analysis by permuting HLA or CMV assignments 20 times. In a later analysis, co-occurring TCRs were grouped using DBSCAN, and TCRdist sequence similarity was added for clustering within HLA-allele-positive subsets. Repertoires with fewer than 30,000 or more than 120,000 public chains, plus five repertoires with anomalous nucleotide sharing, were excluded from co-occurrence clustering. This is the immuneACCESS table as TCRdb keeps it, with only in-frame sequences that have V and J called. A part of the clones is gone; compared with another copy, unresolved V genes explain less than half, and the rest is unexplained. V, J and clone size derive from that table, while D and trimming were established from the DNA sequence. Within this sample are some 110,000 clones, with about 74% of them counted one time only. Around 4.9% of the sample is in the top ten clones.

Deletion took 4 bases off V and 2 bases off J, with a span of 5 bases between the germline ends. The CDR3 goes from the cysteine to the phenylalanine over 12 residues. Only the CDR3 portion is preserved as DNA: 36 bases, with reading frame beginning at the first base. CDR1 ENHRY and CDR2 SYGVKD were looked up in the germline V gene. This sequence originates from a man younger than 45 in good health and CMV-seropositive. The sequencing input was PBMCs. This chain joins TRBV10-3 to TRBJ1-2; the D gene is unclear. The bases are TGTGCCATCAGTGGCGGGAACTATGGCTACACCTTC. The resulting protein is CAISGGNYGYTF.